These T cell receptor beta chains were read from a single sample in a study of Ad26.COV2.S vaccination and SARS-CoV-2 variants. Data came from immunoSEQ multiplex PCR; TCRdb stores just in-frame clones and leaves some out. This table has over 300,000 clones, under 90% appearing once. This material consisted of peripheral blood, taken in a trial of Ad26.COV2.S vaccine versus placebo. The receptors originated from a person aged 18-65 years who received the Ad26.COV2.S COVID-19 vaccine or a placebo. Each CDR3 is given with its conserved first and last residue. The order of the fields is D gene, clone size, V gene, J gene, CDR3 protein, CDR3 DNA. A D gene is named only where the DNA matches it firmly. Size tells how often a clone was seen (once, few, many) or the class of an expanded clone, and some rows leave it out.

NA	once	TRBV5-8	TRBJ1-4	CASSPGDARDNEKLFF	TGTGCCAGCAGCCCGGGAGACGCCAGAGATAATGAAAAACTGTTTTTT
TRBD2	NA	TRBV7-2	TRBJ2-1	CASSLKGLAGAYNEQFF	TGTGCCAGCAGCTTAAAAGGGCTAGCGGGGGCCTACAATGAGCAGTTCTTC
NA	NA	TRBV5-1	TRBJ2-7	CASSAPGYEQYF	TGCGCCAGCAGCGCGCCTGGATACGAGCAGTACTTC
NA	NA	TRBV5-4	TRBJ1-1	CASSAPPPNTEAFF	TGTGCCAGCAGCGCGCCGCCACCGAACACTGAAGCTTTCTTT
NA	NA	TRBV6-2/TRBV6-3	TRBJ2-1	CASSYKRSSYNEQFF	TGTGCCAGCAGTTACAAGAGGTCGTCCTACAATGAGCAGTTCTTC
TRBD1	once	TRBV6-5	TRBJ1-5	CASSYSPGQNQPQHF	TGTGCCAGCAGTTATTCGCCGGGACAGAATCAGCCCCAGCATTTT
TRBD1	NA	TRBV7-3	TRBJ1-2	CASSMDRAGYTF	TGTGCCAGCAGCATGGACAGGGCTGGCTACACCTTC
NA	NA	TRBV5-1	TRBJ1-1	CASSLAPKYTEAFF	TGCGCCAGCAGCTTGGCCCCAAAGTACACTGAAGCTTTCTTT
TRBD1	many	TRBV27	TRBJ1-1	CASNLFRTGKNTEAFF	TGTGCCAGCAACCTATTCAGGACAGGGAAGAACACTGAAGCTTTCTTT
NA	NA	TRBV2	TRBJ2-7	CATTRDISYEQYF	TGTGCCACAACTCGGGACATCTCCTACGAGCAGTACTTC
NA	NA	TRBV5-1	TRBJ2-2	CASSLGVTGELFF	TGCGCCAGCAGCTTGGGAGTCACCGGGGAGCTGTTTTTT
TRBD2	NA	TRBV4-1	TRBJ2-2	CASSQDRASGENTGELFF	TGCGCCAGCAGCCAAGATAGGGCTAGCGGGGAAAACACCGGGGAGCTGTTTTTT
TRBD1	NA	TRBV27	TRBJ2-7	CASRPKNRGLYEQYF	TGTGCCAGCAGACCTAAAAACAGGGGTTTGTACGAGCAGTACTTC
NA	NA	TRBV14	TRBJ2-3	CASSQDIGPTDTQYF	TGTGCCAGCAGCCAAGATATAGGACCCACAGATACGCAGTATTTT
NA	NA	TRBV19	TRBJ2-1	CASLARNEQFF	TGTGCCAGTCTCGCGCGGAATGAGCAGTTCTTC
NA	NA	TRBV19	TRBJ1-1	CASSPEGGRTEAFF	TGTGCCAGTAGTCCGGAGGGAGGGAGGACTGAAGCTTTCTTT
NA	NA	TRBV9	TRBJ1-5	CASSAQGVQPQHF	TGTGCCAGCAGCGCCCAAGGAGTGCAGCCCCAGCATTTT
TRBD1	NA	TRBV7-2	TRBJ1-4	CASSERQGSNEKLFF	TGTGCCAGCAGCGAGCGACAGGGGTCAAATGAAAAACTGTTTTTT
TRBD1	NA	TRBV28	TRBJ2-7	CASTGWGDRGVRGYEQYF	TGTGCCAGCACTGGGTGGGGAGACAGGGGAGTTCGCGGCTACGAGCAGTACTTC
NA	NA	TRBV3-1/TRBV3-2	TRBJ2-7	CASSLHRQYEQYF	TGTGCCAGCAGCCTCCACCGACAATACGAGCAGTACTTC
NA	few	TRBV12-5	TRBJ1-2	CASGLVRGQGYTF	TGTGCTAGTGGTTTGGTACGAGGGCAGGGCTACACCTTC
NA	NA	TRBV11-2	TRBJ2-2	CASSLVVTTGELFF	TGTGCCAGCAGCTTAGTGGTAACAACCGGGGAGCTGTTTTTT
NA	NA	TRBV5-6	TRBJ1-2	CASRKGRGYTF	TGTGCCAGCAGAAAAGGTCGCGGCTACACCTTC
NA	NA	TRBV27	TRBJ1-6	CASSLSSNSPLHF	TGTGCCAGCAGTTTATCGAGCAATTCACCCCTCCACTTT
TRBD2	NA	TRBV6-5	TRBJ2-2	CASSLGLAEATGELFF	TGTGCCAGCAGTTTAGGACTAGCAGAAGCCACCGGGGAGCTGTTTTTT
NA	NA	TRBV6-6	TRBJ1-3	CASSYLPSGNTIYF	TGTGCCAGCAGTTACCTTCCCTCTGGAAACACCATATATTTT
NA	NA	TRBV6-5	TRBJ2-2	CASSRDIANTGELFF	TGTGCCAGCAGCCGGGACATCGCGAACACCGGGGAGCTGTTTTTT
TRBD1	NA	TRBV6-5	TRBJ2-3	CASSYSGTGATDTQYF	TGTGCCAGCAGTTACTCCGGGACAGGGGCCACAGATACGCAGTATTTT
NA	NA	TRBV28	TRBJ1-5	CASSLKIYSNQPQHF	TGTGCCAGCAGTTTAAAGATTTATAGCAATCAGCCCCAGCATTTT
NA	NA	TRBV19	TRBJ1-1	CASSMPELPKAFF	TGTGCCAGTAGTATGCCGGAATTGCCGAAAGCTTTCTTT
NA	NA	TRBV5-1	TRBJ2-3	CASSLSLGGDAPDTQYF	TGCGCCAGCAGCTTATCTCTCGGCGGGGACGCACCAGATACGCAGTATTTT
TRBD1	NA	TRBV19	TRBJ2-1	CASSPRDSSYNEQFF	TGTGCCAGTAGTCCCCGGGACAGCTCCTACAATGAGCAGTTCTTC
NA	NA	TRBV5-4	TRBJ2-7	CASSLEGSTYEQYF	TGTGCCAGCAGCTTGGAGGGGTCCACCTACGAGCAGTACTTC
NA	NA	TRBV24-1	TRBJ2-2	CATRDGGTGELFF	TGTGCCACCAGGGACGGAGGAACCGGGGAGCTGTTTTTT
NA	NA	TRBV12-5	TRBJ1-5	CASGRQGGNQPQHF	TGTGCTAGTGGCCGGCAGGGAGGCAATCAGCCCCAGCATTTT
TRBD2	NA	TRBV18	TRBJ2-3	CASSPTAGKDTQYF	TGTGCCAGCTCACCGACAGCGGGAAAGGATACGCAGTATTTT
NA	NA	TRBV6-6	TRBJ2-1	CASSYLERDLTEQFF	TGTGCCAGCAGTTACTTGGAGAGGGATCTGACCGAGCAGTTCTTC
TRBD2	NA	TRBV5-1	TRBJ2-7	CASGARAGESYEQYF	TGCGCCAGCGGGGCTAGGGCGGGAGAGTCCTACGAGCAGTACTTC
NA	NA	TRBV10-3	TRBJ2-5	CAISEGTGLQETQYF	TGTGCCATCAGTGAGGGCACAGGTCTCCAAGAGACCCAGTACTTC
NA	NA	TRBV6-5	TRBJ1-1	CASRTIPGVNTEAFF	TGTGCCAGCAGAACCATACCAGGAGTGAACACTGAAGCTTTCTTT
NA	few	TRBV5-5	TRBJ1-5	CASSLVPGHQPQHF	TGTGCCAGCAGCTTGGTGCCAGGGCATCAGCCCCAGCATTTT
NA	NA	TRBV5-1	TRBJ2-5	CASKSGGAKETQYF	TGCGCCAGCAAGTCCGGGGGAGCAAAAGAGACCCAGTACTTC
NA	few	TRBV5-1	TRBJ1-2	CASSLDGGYTF	TGCGCCAGCAGCTTGGACGGGGGCTACACCTTC
TRBD1	once	TRBV15	TRBJ1-1	CATSIGTGERRYTEAFF	TGTGCCACCAGCATCGGGACAGGGGAAAGGAGGTACACTGAAGCTTTCTTT
NA	once	TRBV19	TRBJ1-5	CASSIRGSNQPQHF	TGTGCCAGTAGTATTCGTGGTAGCAATCAGCCCCAGCATTTT
NA	NA	TRBV20-1	TRBJ2-5	CSALLGETQYF	TGCAGTGCCCTCCTCGGAGAGACCCAGTACTTC
TRBD1	NA	TRBV5-1	TRBJ2-1	CASSTTGAPPNEQFF	TGCGCCAGCAGTACGACAGGGGCCCCTCCCAATGAGCAGTTCTTC
TRBD1	NA	TRBV28	TRBJ1-6	CASSPTGGNNSPLHF	TGTGCCAGCAGTCCCACAGGGGGGAATAATTCACCCCTCCACTTT
NA	NA	TRBV7-9	TRBJ2-5	CASSLDGARSPYQETQYF	TGTGCCAGCAGCTTAGACGGAGCCCGATCCCCGTACCAAGAGACCCAGTACTTC
NA	NA	TRBV9	TRBJ2-6	CASSVEGANVLTF	TGTGCCAGCAGCGTAGAAGGGGCCAACGTCCTGACTTTC
NA	NA	TRBV6-4	TRBJ1-1	CASSDSEGDTEAFF	TGTGCCAGCAGTGACTCTGAGGGGGACACTGAAGCTTTCTTT
TRBD1	NA	TRBV5-4	TRBJ2-2	CASSLVQGSGELFF	TGTGCCAGCAGCTTGGTACAGGGGTCCGGGGAGCTGTTTTTT
TRBD1	NA	TRBV5-1	TRBJ1-1	CASSGGTHRGTEAFF	TGCGCCAGCAGCGGCGGGACACACAGGGGGACTGAAGCTTTCTTT